This entry lists 21 T cell receptor beta chains sequenced from one sample in a study of T cells in women clearing cervical HPV infection. Clones were sequenced by immunoSEQ multiplex PCR, and TCRdb holds only the in-frame ones, with some missing. This sample contains about 30,000 clones. The sequencing sample was made of blood buffy coat. The source of these receptors is a woman between 18 and 70 years old with a cervical HPV16 infection that either progressed to CIN3+ or cleared (not recorded which).

On this clone itself: The read ends 3 residues early relative to the CDR3; the germline J gene fills the gap. The chain employs TRBV7-9 and TRBJ2-7, with 12 bases aligning to TRBD1. The junction had 6 bases not matched to a gene; V was cut back by 4 bases and J by 5 bases. The germline gives CDR1 SEHNR, CDR2 FQNEAQ (reference sequence). The length of the CDR3 is 15 residues. CDR3 DNA, as far as it was read: TGTGCCAGCAGCTCCCCGGGACAGGGGGCGAACGAG. Translating it yields CASSSPGQGANE. The complete CDR3 protein is CASSSPGQGANEQYF.

As to this clone: Read coverage stops 3 residues before the CDR3 terminus; the germline J gene supplies the remainder. V and J are TRBV27 and TRBJ1-5; the D gene is possibly TRBD1 (5 bases). V lost 8 bases, J lost 4 bases, and 12 bases lay in between. Germline V gives CDR1 MNHEY, CDR2 SMNVEV (reference sequence). CDR3 length: 13 amino acids. Here the CDR3 reads CASAPSGNQPQHF. CDR3 bases read: TGTGCCAGCGCCCCGTCAGGGAATCAGCCC.

On this clone: The CDR3 goes on 3 residues after the read ends, and that part is filled in from the germline J gene. The rearrangement joins TRBV7-2 to TRBJ1-2; 10 bases are shared with TRBD1. In germline, CDR1 is SGHTA, CDR2 FQGNSA. This CDR3 comprises 14 residues. The sequenced CDR3 bases are TGTGCCAGCAGCTTAGACCCGACAGGGGGCGCT. This translates into CASSLDPTGGA. The entire CDR3 is CASSLDPTGGAYTF.

The CDR3 protein is CASSPRTSGGVSNTGELFF. Incomplete CDR3 DNA: TGTGCCAGCAGCCCGAGGACTAGCGGGGGGGTTTCGAACACCGGGGAG. This chain uses TRBV13 with TRBJ2-2; 15 bases fit TRBD2. The CDR3 end is not reached by the read, which stops 3 residues before it; the germline J gene fills it in. Germline CDR1 and CDR2: PRHDT and FYEKMQ (reference sequence). V was clipped by 5 bases and J by 0 bases; unmatched bases: 7. CDR3 length equals 19 residues.

Comment on this clone: Coverage ceases 3 residues before the CDR3 finishes, and the germline J gene fills in the end. The chain has TRBV20-1 and TRBJ1-5; 7 bases line up with TRBD1. The V gene's germline CDR1 is DFQATT and CDR2 SNEGSKA (reference sequence). The V gene end was trimmed by 3 bases and the J gene end by 3 bases; junction bases not matched to a gene: 8. The CDR3 covers 15 residues. The DNA read from the CDR3 is TGCAGTGCTAGTCGGCAGACAGGGTCCAATCAGCCC. It encodes CSASRQTGSNQP. The entire CDR3 sequence reads CSASRQTGSNQPQHF.

With respect to this clone: The missing CDR3 end, 3 residues past where the read stops, is filled in from the germline J gene. The V call is TRBV5-1, the J call TRBJ1-2; no definite D call. The CDR3 extends over 16 amino acids. Germline V gene sequence: CDR1 SGHRS, CDR2 YFSETQ. CDR3 loop: CASSSGTSGLAYDYTF. The CDR3 bases that were read are TGCGCCAGCAGCTCGGGCACTAGCGGGCTTGCCTACGAC.

For this clone: The CDR3 end is not reached by the read, which stops 3 residues before it; the germline J gene fills it in. The V and J genes are TRBV7-2 and TRBJ2-7, with 9 nucleotides matching TRBD2. The CDR3 length is 15 residues. Germline V CDR1 and CDR2: SGHTA, FQGNSA. Trimming removed 5 bases from V and 3 bases from J; junction bases left unmatched: 8. The CDR3 spells CASSLGTSHFYEQYF. The CDR3 DNA, read in part, is TGTGCCAGCAGCCTCGGGACTAGCCATTTCTACGAG.

Notes on this clone: The read terminates 3 residues ahead of where the CDR3 ends, so the germline J gene completes it. The genes are TRBV29-1 and TRBJ2-3; 9 bases are shared with TRBD1. This CDR3 spans 15 amino acids. Germline trimming cut 3 bases from V and 5 bases from J; bases unmatched to any gene: 9. The germline gives CDR1 SQVTM, CDR2 ANQGSEA. CDR3: CSVEATGGVGDTQYF. Incomplete CDR3 DNA: TGCAGCGTTGAGGCCACAGGGGGCGTAGGAGATACG.

A remark on this clone: Read sequence stops 3 residues before the CDR3 end, and the germline J gene provides the missing end. The rearrangement links TRBV28 to TRBJ2-1; 9 bases agree with TRBD1. Germline CDR1 MDHEN, CDR2 SYDVKM. There are 16 residues in the CDR3. Trimming cost V 5 bases and J 5 bases; bases outside gene matches: 10. This chain's CDR3 is CASSPQGARSNNEQFF. The CDR3 DNA, read in part, is TGTGCCAGCAGTCCACAGGGGGCTAGATCAAACAATGAG.

Points on this clone: The sequence runs out 3 residues before the end of the CDR3; the remainder is reconstructed from the germline J gene. The chain carries TRBV19 and TRBJ1-2; a possible D gene is TRBD1 (6 bases). There are 16 residues in the CDR3. With 3 bases removed from V and 5 bases from J, the gap between germline ends came to 19 bases. The V gene's germline CDR1 is LNHDA and CDR2 SQIVND (reference sequence). The CDR3 sequence is CASSISSEGTLYGYTF. Partial CDR3 DNA: TGTGCCAGTAGTATTAGTTCAGAAGGGACACTTTATGGC.

Of note for this clone: Sequencing ends 3 residues short of the CDR3 end; the germline J gene provides the rest. The chain has TRBV19 and TRBJ2-3, with D maybe TRBD1 (5 bases). Germline V lookup: CDR1 LNHDA, CDR2 SQIVND (reference sequence). The CDR3 spans 15 residues. The CDR3 region is CASSIDRETIQPQYF. CDR3 DNA (partial): TGTGCCAGTAGTATCGACAGAGAGACCATACAGCCG.

On this clone itself: The read finishes 3 residues shy of the CDR3 end, and the germline J gene is used to complete it. The chain recombines TRBV20-1 with TRBJ2-5; D assignment may be TRBD1 or TRBD2 (5 bases each). Germline CDR1 DFQATT, CDR2 SNEGSKA (reference sequence). This CDR3 contains 13 residues. Trimming took 4 bases from V and 5 from J, leaving 14 bases between them. Incomplete CDR3 DNA: TGCAGTGCTATGTACGAGGGGCAGGAGACC. Its translation is CSAMYEGQET. The whole CDR3 region reads CSAMYEGQETQYF.

Notes on this clone: The read falls 3 residues short of the CDR3 end, and the missing part is taken from the germline J gene. The V call is TRBV11-2, the J call TRBJ2-3; 7 nucleotides align to TRBD1. From germline, CDR1 is SGHAT and CDR2 FQNNGV. The CDR3 loop spans 14 amino acids. V was pared by 2 bases and J by 5 bases, with 4 bases of the junction left unmatched. The CDR3 spells CASSLHRGIDTQYF. The sequenced CDR3 bases are TGTGCCAGCAGCTTACACAGGGGTATAGATACG.

Regarding this clone: The CDR3 goes on 3 residues after the read ends, and that part is filled in from the germline J gene. The chain carries TRBV6-2 or TRBV6-3 and TRBJ2-7, with 9 bases lining up with TRBD2. This CDR3 spans 16 amino acids. Germline CDR1 and CDR2: MNHEY and SVGEGT. After removal of 0 bases from V and 2 bases from J, the junction contained 5 bases not matched to a gene. CDR3 region: CASSYSRLADPYEQYF. Partial CDR3 DNA: TGTGCCAGCAGTTACTCTCGACTAGCGGACCCCTACGAG.

Turning to this clone: The sequence runs out 3 residues before the end of the CDR3; the remainder is reconstructed from the germline J gene. The rearrangement joins TRBV28 to TRBJ1-4; D remains ambiguous. V lost 7 bases and J lost 3, with 9 bases in between. Germline CDR1 reads MDHEN; CDR2 reads SYDVKM. The CDR3 contains 13 residues. CDR3 protein: CASKKAPNEKLFF. The DNA read from the CDR3 is TGTGCCAGCAAGAAGGCTCCTAATGAAAAA.

Concerning this clone: The read ends 3 residues early relative to the CDR3; the germline J gene fills the gap. The chain has TRBV5-1 and TRBJ2-7, with D possibly TRBD1 on 5 matching bases. The CDR3 consists of 12 residues. Trimming pared 7 bases from V and 6 bases from J, leaving 14 bases between. Germline assignment: CDR1 SGHRS and CDR2 YFSETQ. This chain's CDR3 is CASCLTGGEQYF. Incomplete CDR3 DNA: TGCGCCAGCTGCCTTACAGGTGGCGAG.

Regarding this clone: At one end the junction does not follow the germline gene, possibly because of a read error. The read gets to within 3 residues of the CDR3 end, and the germline J gene fills in the rest. Other DNA sequences in the same sample also yield this CDR3. This chain uses TRBV5-1 with TRBJ1-3; D gene unclear. The CDR3 is 14 residues long. Germline V CDR1 and CDR2: SGHRS, YFSETQ. The CDR3 region is CASSLDPGGNTIYF. Incomplete CDR3 DNA: TGCGCCAGCAGCTTGGATCCAGGAGGAAACACG.

As to this clone: The CDR3 end is not reached by the read, which stops 3 residues before it; the germline J gene fills it in. V and J are TRBV11-1 and TRBJ2-1; 7 nucleotides line up with TRBD2. Per germline, CDR1 SGHAT and CDR2 FQDESV (reference sequence). This CDR3 contains 15 residues. V shed 3 bases and J 6 bases; nucleotides not matched to a gene: 8. CDR3 amino acids: CASSLGRGVPNEQFF. Incomplete CDR3 DNA: TGTGCCAGCAGCTTGGGACGGGGGGTGCCCAATGAG.

A note on this clone: The CDR3 goes on 3 residues after the read ends, and that part is filled in from the germline J gene. V usage is TRBV10-2 and J usage is TRBJ2-1; 16 positions agree with TRBD2. V trimming: 6 bases; J trimming: 0 bases; junction bases outside the gene matches: 8. The CDR3 is made up of 19 amino acids. Germline CDR1 and CDR2: WSHSY and SAAADI. The CDR3 protein is CASSPSGLAGGSSYNEQFF. The sequenced CDR3 bases are TGCGCCAGCAGCCCCTCGGGACTAGCGGGGGGGAGCTCCTACAATGAG.

A note on this clone: The CDR3 end falls 3 residues outside the read, so it is completed with the germline J gene. The V and J genes are TRBV5-1 and TRBJ1-2, with 7 bases matching TRBD1. Looked up from germline, CDR1 is SGHRS and CDR2 is YFSETQ. The V gene end was trimmed by 0 bases and the J gene end by 3 bases; junction bases not matched to a gene: 2. This CDR3 is built from 14 residues. The CDR3 DNA, read in part, is TGCGCCAGCAGCTTGGATACAGGGGACTATGGC. Protein product: CASSLDTGDYG. The CDR3 in its entirety is CASSLDTGDYGYTF.

A word on this clone: The read finishes 3 residues shy of the CDR3 end, and the germline J gene is used to complete it. V is TRBV2 and J is TRBJ2-7; 7 bases align to TRBD1. V lost 5 bases to trimming and J lost 1 base; unmatched junction nucleotides: 8. The germline gives CDR1 SNHLY, CDR2 FYNNEI. CDR3 length: 15 residues. The covered CDR3 bases are TGTGCCAGCAGTCTTATACCGGGACAGTCCTACGAG. It is translated as CASSLIPGQSYE. The whole CDR3 region reads CASSLIPGQSYEQYF.